The present entry profiles one TCR beta chain with its context. Its antigen is still unknown. Primers included in the PCR were 60 Vbeta and 13 Jbeta primers. Using immunoSEQ multiplex PCR, the repertoire was profiled, and TCRdb retains in-frame clones only, with some absent. The sample lists around 140,000 clones; roughly 82% were seen once. These data come from a study of cytomegalovirus exposure and HLA in healthy donors. Findings and limits, study-wide: Equally common other TCR beta chains were less clonally expanded than HLA-associated ones, a later analysis found.

This CDR3 has 17 amino acids. V gave up 0 bases and J gave up 14 bases; unmatched junction bases: 18. CDR1 and CDR2 from the germline V gene are MGHRA and YSYEKL. The source of this sequence is a male donor in good health and CMV-seropositive. The sequencing sample was made of PBMCs. The chain combines TRBV4-1 with TRBJ2-1; 8 bases are a match to TRBD1. CDR3 in amino acids: CASSQDLQAGGAPGEFF. The CDR3, as DNA: TGCGCCAGCAGCCAAGATCTGCAGGCAGGGGGCGCCCCGGGGGAGTTCTTC.